This T cell receptor (beta chain) was identified during a study of low-dose radiotherapy and immunotherapy resistance in tumors. This clonotype was recorded many times. Looked up from germline, CDR1 is MNHEY and CDR2 is SVGAGI. V was pared by 0 bases and J by 3 bases, with 14 bases between. The CDR3 length is 16 residues. As for time point: after trial treatment. This sample's treatment: LDRT plus nivolumab, ipilimumab, low-dose cyclophosphamide and aspirin (RACIN trial). TRAV- and TRBV-specific primers primed first-strand cDNA, covering alpha and beta chains. It was with a constant-region primer and a V-primer adapter that TCRs were amplified over around 19 PCR cycles. One entry per CDR3 protein, called by TCRdb with MiXCR from the reads. The sample includes some 100,000 distinct CDR3 sequences, around 21% of them seen just once.

This chain connects TRBV6-5 to TRBJ1-1; no reliable D call. The source was PBMCs, collected after low-dose radiotherapy plus immunotherapy. This sequence originates from a male donor with prostate cancer. CDR3 coding DNA: TGTGCCAGCAGTTACTCAGGGTTAGGAGAGGACACTGAAGCTTTCTTT. It is translated as CASSYSGLGEDTEAFF.